Following are 20 T cell receptor beta chains from one sample sequenced in a study of beta chain features in type 1 diabetes. Expressed TCRB transcripts got sequenced, as all isolated RNA was reverse transcribed. Sequenced by immunoSEQ multiplex PCR; TCRdb stores in-frame clones only, minus some. The sample lists about 360,000 clones, roughly 12% seen once, with about 0.018% in the top ten. The sequencing input was naive CD4+ T cells from blood. These receptors were collected from a man younger than 35 in good health.

The rearrangement uses TRBV7-2 and TRBJ1-5; TRBD1 agrees at 7 bases. The germline gives CDR1 SGHTA, CDR2 FQGNSA. Trimming removed 4 bases from V and 7 bases from J; junction bases left unmatched: 7. The CDR3 extends over 14 amino acids. CDR3 nucleotide sequence: TGTGCCAGCAGCTCAAACTACAGGGGCCAGCCCCAGCATTTT. Translated, it gives CASSSNYRGQPQHF.

This clone has only a few counts. The V gene is TRBV6-5, the J gene TRBJ2-3; 8 positions match TRBD1. The J segment lost 8 bases and the V segment lost 4 bases, leaving 5 bases of the junction unmatched. This CDR3 has 13 amino acids. Germline loops: CDR1 MNHEY, CDR2 SVGAGI. The CDR3 DNA follows: TGTGCCAGCAGTTCCCGGACAGGGTTTACGCAGTATTTT. Encoded protein: CASSSRTGFTQYF.

This clone was observed a few times. The junction departs from germline at one end; a sequencing error may be responsible. This chain links TRBV29-1 with TRBJ1-1, with D maybe TRBD1 (6 bases). Germline CDR1 is SQVTM and CDR2 is ANQGSEA. The CDR3 length is 12 residues. CDR3 region: CSLRGAHTEAFF. The CDR3 DNA reads TGTTCATTGCGGGGGGCGCACACTGAAGCTTTCTTT.

There are a few counts of this clone. The V gene is TRBV18, the J gene TRBJ1-1; D perhaps matches TRBD1 (5 bases). The CDR3 consists of 14 residues. Germline loops: CDR1 KGHSH, CDR2 LQKENI. Trimming left V 0 bases short and J 6 bases short, with 11 bases between. The CDR3 DNA follows: TGTGCCAGCTCACCACCGATGGGGGGGGCTGAAGCTTTCTTT. Its protein product is CASSPPMGGAEAFF.

This clone was recorded once. This chain uses TRBV27 with TRBJ2-7, with 13 bases fitting TRBD2. The CDR3 has 16 amino acids. The germline V gene has CDR1 MNHEY and CDR2 SMNVEV (reference sequence). Losses at the gene ends were 6 bases for V and 6 bases for J; bases not matched to a gene: 11. The CDR3 region is CASSRLLAGGPSEQYF. The CDR3 bases are TGTGCCAGCAGCCGACTACTAGCGGGAGGGCCTTCCGAGCAGTACTTC.

The chain uses TRBV29-1 and TRBJ1-2; 10 nucleotides match TRBD1. The CDR3 runs 14 residues. The V and J ends lost 4 bases and 3 bases, in that order; junction bases with no gene match: 5. Germline V lookup: CDR1 SQVTM, CDR2 ANQGSEA. The CDR3 here is CSVGSGTGDYGYTF. The CDR3 DNA reads TGCAGCGTTGGGTCGGGGACAGGGGACTATGGCTACACCTTC.

The genes are TRBV6-6 and TRBJ1-2; 7 bases agree with TRBD1. The CDR3 loop spans 16 amino acids. V was pared by 5 bases and J by 2 bases, with 11 bases of the junction left unmatched. Germline V gene data show CDR1 as MNHNY and CDR2 as SVGAGI (reference sequence). The CDR3 sequence: CASSPPNDRVNYGYTF. As DNA, the CDR3 is TGTGCCAGCAGTCCACCCAACGACAGGGTGAACTATGGCTACACCTTC.

This clone was observed a few times. CDR3 DNA: TGTGCCAGCAGCCAAGTCGGACAGGGGATGACCGGGGAGCTGTTTTTT. This sequence encodes CASSQVGQGMTGELFF. The genes are TRBV4-2 and TRBJ2-2; TRBD1 agrees at 9 bases. The junction had 5 bases not matched to a gene; V was cut back by 1 base and J by 5 bases. The CDR3 runs to 16 residues. The germline gives CDR1 LGHNA, CDR2 YNFKEQ.

This clone has more than one count but fewer than ten. The chain is built from TRBV5-8 and TRBJ2-3; 7 bases agree with TRBD1. The germline gives CDR1 SGHTS, CDR2 YDEGEE. CDR3 length equals 16 residues. The trim removed 0 bases at V and 6 bases at J, leaving 10 bases unmatched. The CDR3: CASSLALDDRADTQYF. Written as DNA, the CDR3 is TGTGCCAGCAGCTTGGCTCTCGACGACAGGGCGGATACGCAGTATTTT.

This clone showed up just a few times. The V gene is TRBV4-2, the J gene TRBJ1-5, with D perhaps TRBD1 (5 bases). Germline CDR1 and CDR2: LGHNA and YNFKEQ. V was clipped by 1 base and J by 5 bases, with 9 bases between them. This CDR3 has 14 amino acids. Written as DNA, the CDR3 is TGTGCCAGCAGCCAAGTGGGGCAGCATCAGCCCCAGCATTTT. Protein sequence: CASSQVGQHQPQHF.

The gene calls are TRBV18 and TRBJ2-7; D may be TRBD1 (6 bases). The CDR3 has 12 residues. Germline CDR1 is KGHSH and CDR2 is LQKENI. Trimming took off 4 bases at V and 5 bases at J, with 9 bases between the two ends. CDR3 in amino acids: CASSRRTDEQYF. In DNA form, the CDR3 reads TGTGCCAGCTCACGAAGGACAGACGAGCAGTACTTC.

Only a few counts were recorded for this clone. The V and J genes are TRBV28 and TRBJ2-1; perhaps TRBD2 as D (7 bases). V lost 7 bases and J 12 bases, leaving 22 bases between the germline ends. This CDR3 has 14 residues. Germline V gene lookup returns CDR1 MDHEN and CDR2 SYDVKM. CDR3 amino acids: CASTQRGGDPSQFF. CDR3 coding DNA: TGTGCCAGCACCCAAAGGGGGGGAGACCCCTCGCAGTTCTTC.

The V gene is TRBV2, the J gene TRBJ2-2; maybe TRBD1 (5 bases). Trimming took off 1 base at V and 5 bases at J, with 11 bases between the two ends. The germline CDR1 and CDR2 sequences are SNHLY and FYNNEI. The CDR3 spans 15 residues. CDR3 sequence (DNA): TGTGCCAGCAGTGAAGAGCAGGGCGGTACCGGGGAGCTGTTTTTT. Its translation: CASSEEQGGTGELFF. Full variable domain (missing parts from reference TRBV2 and TRBJ2-2): EPEVTQTPSHQVTQMGQEVILRCVPISNHLYFYWYRQILGQKVEFLVSFYNNEISEKSEIFDDQFSVERPDGSNFTLKIRSTKLEDSAMYFCASSEEQGGTGELFFGEGSRLTVL.

V usage is TRBV5-4 and J usage is TRBJ1-1; perhaps TRBD1 as D (5 bases). Per the germline V gene, CDR1 is SGHNT and CDR2 is YYREEE (reference sequence). The CDR3 loop spans 13 amino acids. The V gene lost 3 bases and the J gene lost 7 bases, with 13 bases spanning the gap. CDR3 bases: TGTGCCAGCAGCTCCCAGACAGAAATTGAAGCTTTCTTT. This codes for CASSSQTEIEAFF.

The chain uses TRBV30 and TRBJ1-1, with D possibly being TRBD1 (5 bases). The CDR3 has 13 amino acids. Germline loops: CDR1 GTSNPN, CDR2 SVGIG (reference sequence). V lost 1 base, J lost 1 base, and 7 bases lay in between. The CDR3: CAWSGTGNTEAFF. The CDR3 DNA reads as TGTGCCTGGAGTGGTACAGGGAACACTGAAGCTTTCTTT.

This clone appeared a few times. J is TRBJ2-3 and V is TRBV21-1; TRBD1 is taken as the D call from the table, unchecked against the DNA. TRBV21-1 is classified as a pseudogene. The CDR3 totals 14 residues. The CDR3 coding sequence is TGTGCCAGCAGCAGGGGACAGGGTTCAGATACGCAGTATTTT. It yields the protein CASSRGQGSDTQYF.

V and J are TRBV7-6 and TRBJ1-1, with D unclear. Deletions cut 1 base from V and 1 base from J, with 13 bases between. Germline CDR1 SGHVS, CDR2 FNYEAQ. There are 16 residues in the CDR3. CDR3 in amino acids: CASSLGPREPNTEAFF. CDR3 nucleotides: TGTGCCAGCAGCTTAGGGCCTCGGGAACCGAACACTGAAGCTTTCTTT.

This chain uses TRBV7-9 with TRBJ1-3; no definite D call. V gave up 4 bases and J gave up 3 bases, with 16 bases separating them. Germline CDR1 reads SEHNR; CDR2 reads FQNEAQ (reference sequence). CDR3 size: 16 residues. CDR3 residues: CASSSGRERSGNTIYF. The DNA of the CDR3 is TGTGCCAGCAGCTCTGGGAGGGAGCGAAGTGGAAACACCATATATTTT. Together with reference TRBV7-9 and TRBJ1-3, the CDR3 gives the full variable domain: DTGVSQNPRHKITKRGQNVTFRCDPISEHNRLYWYRQTLGQGPEFLTYFQNEAQLEKSRLLSDRFSAERPKGSFSTLEIQRTEQGDSAMYLCASSSGRERSGNTIYFGEGSWLTVV.

There are a few counts of this clone. Other DNA sequences within the sample encode an identical CDR3. This rearrangement joins TRBV9 to TRBJ2-1; D call uncertain. The CDR3 has 13 amino acids. Germline V gene lookup returns CDR1 SGDLS and CDR2 YYNGEE. Trimming took 0 bases from V and 7 from J, leaving 8 bases between them. CDR3 in amino acids: CASSVGGRNEQFF. CDR3 bases: TGTGCCAGCAGCGTAGGTGGGCGAAATGAGCAGTTCTTC.

V gene TRBV7-9 combines with J gene TRBJ2-5; possibly TRBD2 for D (6 bases). CDR3 length equals 18 residues. Germline loops: CDR1 SEHNR, CDR2 FQNEAQ (reference sequence). The V end was cut by 3 bases, the J end by 0 bases, with 20 bases between. The CDR3: CASSFPLRGGMYQETQYF. CDR3 DNA sequence: TGTGCCAGCAGCTTCCCATTGCGTGGAGGGATGTACCAAGAGACCCAGTACTTC.